These 2 T cell receptor beta chains were sequenced from one sample in a study of cytomegalovirus exposure and HLA in healthy donors. The PCR made use of 60 Vbeta and 13 Jbeta primers. The assay was immunoSEQ multiplex PCR, and TCRdb's table has in-frame clones only and misses some. The sample has 150,000 to 200,000 clones; approximately 80% are singletons. The material sequenced was PBMCs. These TCRs come from a woman in her twenties or thirties in good health and CMV-seropositive.

V and J are TRBV6-5 and TRBJ2-3; possible D gene TRBD1, 5 bases. This CDR3 has 16 amino acids. The germline gives CDR1 MNHEY, CDR2 SVGAGI. Trimming stripped 0 bases from V and 1 base from J, with 11 bases between. CDR3 in DNA: TGTGCCAGCAGTTACTCGATATGGGGCGGCACAGATACGCAGTATTTT. Translated, it gives CASSYSIWGGTDTQYF.

This clone was seen only once. The genes are TRBV2 and TRBJ2-3, with 9 bases that match TRBD2. V shed 2 bases, J shed 0 bases, and the junction held 3 bases outside the gene matches. Germline V gene lookup returns CDR1 SNHLY and CDR2 FYNNEI. The CDR3 is 16 amino acids. As DNA, the CDR3 is TGTGCCAGCAGTGAAAACCTAGCGGGGAGCACAGATACGCAGTATTTT. Its protein product is CASSENLAGSTDTQYF.